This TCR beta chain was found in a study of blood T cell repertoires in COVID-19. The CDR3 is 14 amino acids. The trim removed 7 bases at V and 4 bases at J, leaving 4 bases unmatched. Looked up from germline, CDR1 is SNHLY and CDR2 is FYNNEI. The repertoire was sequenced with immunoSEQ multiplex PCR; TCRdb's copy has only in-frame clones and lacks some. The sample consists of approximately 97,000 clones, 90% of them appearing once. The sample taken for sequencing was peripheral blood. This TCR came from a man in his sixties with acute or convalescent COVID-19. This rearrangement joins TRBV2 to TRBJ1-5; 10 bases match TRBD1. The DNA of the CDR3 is TGTGCCAGCAAGGACAGGGGGGGTAATCAGCCCCAGCATTTT. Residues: CASKDRGGNQPQHF.